This TCR beta chain was captured in a study of neurological immune-mediated disorders. Findings of the study overall: One cluster of related CDR3 sequences contained, by phylogenetic grouping, the repertoires of 18 of 34 multiple sclerosis patients and formed a possible signature. There were no CDR3 amino acid sequences shared by expanded clones across subjects, a result suggesting private repertoires in all groups.

The team produced cDNA through 5'RACE using 10-nucleotide random UMIs. TCRdb independently ran MiXCR on the 5' RACE reads; one entry per CDR3 protein. The table includes some 86,000 distinct CDR3 sequences, 2.6% detected once. The sample holds many counts of this clonotype. Its antigen is unknown. Trimming left V 3 bases short and J 4 bases short, with 11 bases between. The germline CDR1 and CDR2 sequences are SGDLS and YYNGEE. The CDR3 contains 14 residues. This clonotype originated in a woman aged 30 to 39 with multiple sclerosis. The source material was PBMCs. V and J are TRBV9 and TRBJ2-1, with a weak D call TRBD2 (5 bases). CDR3 DNA: TGTGCCAGCAGCGGCCGGGATACGTACAATGAGCAGTTCTTC. It is translated as CASSGRDTYNEQFF.